This TCR beta chain was captured in a study of blood T cell repertoires in COVID-19. CDR1 and CDR2 from the germline V gene are LNHDA and SQIVND (reference sequence). The CDR3 contains 20 residues. The J segment lost 0 bases and the V segment lost 5 bases, leaving 18 bases of the junction unmatched. Profiling relied on immunoSEQ multiplex PCR, and the TCRdb table lists in-frame clones only, not all of them. The repertoire consists of 450,000 to 500,000 clones, with 88% occurring once and the leading ten covering approximately 8.3%. In its sample, this clone was seen once. The sequenced sample consisted of PBMCs or T cells enriched from blood (not recorded which). The receptor was isolated from an older woman who had recovered from COVID-19. The genes are TRBV19 and TRBJ1-5, with TRBD1 matching 8 bases. CDR3 loop: CASSSRTGQDHFYSNQPQHF. As DNA, the CDR3 is TGTGCCAGTAGTTCACGGACAGGGCAGGATCATTTTTATAGCAATCAGCCCCAGCATTTT.